The TCR beta chain under discussion was sequenced for a study of molecular identifiers for immune sequencing clone quantification. This clonotype has ten or more counts. TCRdb reprocessed the PCR reads via MiXCR and lists one record per CDR3 protein. The sample lists about 330,000 distinct CDR3 sequences; roughly 23% were seen once. CDR1 is LGHNA and CDR2 is YSLEER in the germline V gene. The CDR3 is 15 residues long. Trimming took off 1 base at V and 9 bases at J, with 17 bases between the two ends. The sample comprised naive CD8+ T cells from blood, with Jurkat cell RNA spiked in. Stated subset: FACS-sorted CD8+CD4-CCR7+CD45RA+ naive T cells. J is TRBJ2-3 and V is TRBV4-3, with D tentatively TRBD2 (6 bases). This sequence originates from a human donor in good health. Some libraries in this study had Jurkat cell RNA spiked in. The CDR3 loop is CASSQGLGGAETQYF. The CDR3 bases are TGCGCCAGCAGCCAAGGTCTCGGCGGGGCGGAGACGCAGTATTTT.